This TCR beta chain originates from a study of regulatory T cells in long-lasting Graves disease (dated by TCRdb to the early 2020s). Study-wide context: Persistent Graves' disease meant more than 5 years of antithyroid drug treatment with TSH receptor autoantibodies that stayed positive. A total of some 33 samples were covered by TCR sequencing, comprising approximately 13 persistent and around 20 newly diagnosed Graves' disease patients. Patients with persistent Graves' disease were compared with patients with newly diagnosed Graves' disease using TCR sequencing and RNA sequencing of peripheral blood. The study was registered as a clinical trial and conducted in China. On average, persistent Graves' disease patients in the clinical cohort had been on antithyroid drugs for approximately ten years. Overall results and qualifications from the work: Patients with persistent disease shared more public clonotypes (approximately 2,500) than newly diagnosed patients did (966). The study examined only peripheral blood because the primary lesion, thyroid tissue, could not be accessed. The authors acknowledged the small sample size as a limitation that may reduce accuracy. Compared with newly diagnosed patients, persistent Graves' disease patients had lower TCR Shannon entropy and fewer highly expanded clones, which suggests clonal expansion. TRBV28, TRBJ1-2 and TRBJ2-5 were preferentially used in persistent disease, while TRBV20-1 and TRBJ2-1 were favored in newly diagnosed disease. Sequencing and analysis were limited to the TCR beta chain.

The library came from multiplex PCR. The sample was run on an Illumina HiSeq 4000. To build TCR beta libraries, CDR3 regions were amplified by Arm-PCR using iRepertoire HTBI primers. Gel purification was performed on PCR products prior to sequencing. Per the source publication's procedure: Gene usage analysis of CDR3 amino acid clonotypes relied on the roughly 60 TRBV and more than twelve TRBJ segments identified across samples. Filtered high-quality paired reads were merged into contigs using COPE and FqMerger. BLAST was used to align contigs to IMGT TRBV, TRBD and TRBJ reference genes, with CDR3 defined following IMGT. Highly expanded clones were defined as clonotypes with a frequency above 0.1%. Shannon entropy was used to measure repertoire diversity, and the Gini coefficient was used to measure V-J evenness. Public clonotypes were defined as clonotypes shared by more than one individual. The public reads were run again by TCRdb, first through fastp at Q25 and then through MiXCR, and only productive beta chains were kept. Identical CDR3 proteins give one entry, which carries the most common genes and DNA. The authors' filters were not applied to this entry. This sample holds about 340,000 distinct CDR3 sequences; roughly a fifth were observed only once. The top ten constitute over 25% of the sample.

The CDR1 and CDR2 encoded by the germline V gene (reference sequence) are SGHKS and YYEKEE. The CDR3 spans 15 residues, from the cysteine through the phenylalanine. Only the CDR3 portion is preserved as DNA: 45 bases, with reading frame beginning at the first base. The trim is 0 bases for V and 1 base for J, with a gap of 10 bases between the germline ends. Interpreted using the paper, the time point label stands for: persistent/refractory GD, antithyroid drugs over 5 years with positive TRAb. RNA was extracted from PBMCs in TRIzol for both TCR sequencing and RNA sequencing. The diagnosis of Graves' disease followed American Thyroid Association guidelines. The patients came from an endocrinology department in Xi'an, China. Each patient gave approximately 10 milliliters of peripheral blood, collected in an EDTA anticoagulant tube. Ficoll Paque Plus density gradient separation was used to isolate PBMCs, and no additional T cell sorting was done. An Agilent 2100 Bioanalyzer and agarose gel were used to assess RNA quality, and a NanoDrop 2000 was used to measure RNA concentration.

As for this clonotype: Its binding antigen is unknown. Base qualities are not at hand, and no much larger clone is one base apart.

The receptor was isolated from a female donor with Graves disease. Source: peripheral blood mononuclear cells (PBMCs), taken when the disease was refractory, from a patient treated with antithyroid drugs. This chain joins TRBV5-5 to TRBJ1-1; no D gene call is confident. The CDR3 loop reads CASSLGTAGNTEAFF. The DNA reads TGTGCCAGCAGCTTGGGCACAGCGGGGAACACTGAAGCTTTCTTT.